This T cell receptor (beta chain) is from a study of blood T cell repertoires in COVID-19 (dated by TCRdb to about 2020). About the investigation overall: Samples from collaborators originated in the United States, Italy and Spain and spanned both the acute and convalescent phases of COVID-19. The prospective study material was composed of cDNA or gDNA derived from T cells, B-cell-depleted T cells, or PBMCs. Deeply sampled blood TCRbeta repertoires from subjects exposed to, actively infected with, or recovered from COVID-19 were included in the dataset. The repertoires were released in a freely available public database intended as a resource for research on the immune response to SARS-CoV-2. Samples came from the ongoing ImmuneRACE study (first 160 participants) plus 1,254 subjects from 6 global collaborators. Nearly every sample came with metadata listing a de-identified subject ID, COVID-19 status, age in years and sex. Where HLA class I and class II types were available, the types were taken from metadata supplied by the sample provider, not from assay-based typing.

Turning to this clone: Its cognate antigen has yet to be identified. One base away there is no much larger clone; base qualities are not given.

TCRbeta CDR3 regions were amplified from genomic DNA by means of the immunoSEQ Assay, a bias-controlled multiplex PCR. On the study's bioinformatics: The number of nucleated cells in each sample was estimated from the amplification of reference gene primers within the assay. To quantify the absolute abundance of each unique TCRbeta CDR3 rearrangement, sequence reads were collapsed and filtered. Productive Simpson clonality was computed per sample as the square root of Simpson's diversity index over productive rearrangements. Not all clones reach the TCRdb copy of this immuneACCESS table, which keeps in-frame sequences only. Checked studies attribute under half of the gap to unresolved V genes and leave the rest unexplained. V, J and clone size derive from that table, while D and trimming were established from the DNA sequence. This sample comprises under 250,000 clones, 81% of them detected only once. 7.5% to 9% of the sample is in the top ten clones.

Each collaborating institution followed its own protocols to collect whole blood in K2EDTA tubes. For TCRbeta analysis, collaborator samples were shipped as frozen whole blood, as isolated PBMCs, or as DNA extracted from either sample type. What the work shows at the level of the full study, not this receptor alone: The amount of clinical and demographic metadata varied by source and participant and was provided uncurated.

The germline V gene provides CDR1 SNHLY and CDR2 FYNNEI. V gives up 8 bases and J gives up 0 bases, and the segment between their germline ends measures 13 bases. The CDR3 spans 15 residues, from the cysteine through the phenylalanine. The DNA shown is the 45-base CDR3, in frame from base 1. The TCR sequence derives from an elderly woman with acute or convalescent COVID-19. The sample consisted of peripheral blood. The chain is made from TRBV2 and TRBJ2-2; 5 matching bases give a weak D call of TRBD1. The DNA sequence is given as TGTGCCAGCGCTGGCCAGACAGCGAACACCGGGGAGCTGTTTTTT. The translation is CASAGQTANTGELFF. Supplemented by the reference TRBV2 and TRBJ2-2 proteins around the CDR3, the complete variable domain is EPEVTQTPSHQVTQMGQEVILRCVPISNHLYFYWYRQILGQKVEFLVSFYNNEISEKSEIFDDQFSVERPDGSNFTLKIRSTKLEDSAMYFCASAGQTANTGELFFGEGSRLTVL.